These T cell receptor beta chains were read from a single sample in a study of PD-1 blockade in mismatch repair-deficient tumors. Measured with immunoSEQ multiplex PCR; TCRdb has only the in-frame clones, and not every one. Here the sample spans just under 65,000 clones, approximately 88% being singletons. The source was peripheral blood, collected 52 weeks after starting pembrolizumab. The receptor source for this set is an adult with mismatch repair-deficient cancer. Both conserved end residues are part of each CDR3. A D gene is named only where the DNA matches it firmly. A row's size may be missing; if present it is once, few, many or a size class.

.	TRBV21-1	TRBJ2-1	.	CASSKASGISYNEQFF	TGTGCCAGCAGCAAAGCAAGCGGGATTTCTTACAATGAGCAGTTCTTC
.	TRBV11-2	TRBJ2-7	.	CASSPDTHGQQYF	TGTGCCAGCAGTCCAGACACCCACGGGCAGCAGTACTTC
.	TRBV18	TRBJ2-3	.	CASSRRPPPTDTQYF	TGTGCCAGCTCACGGCGACCCCCGCCCACAGATACGCAGTATTTT
.	TRBV6-6	TRBJ2-5	.	CASSVFQETQYF	TGTGCCAGCTCGGTGTTCCAAGAGACCCAGTACTTC
TRBD1	TRBV7-9	TRBJ1-2	.	CASSDGTGSNYGYTF	TGTGCCAGCAGCGACGGGACAGGATCTAACTATGGCTACACCTTC
TRBD1	TRBV9	TRBJ2-4	.	CASSKDKRDRENIQYF	TGTGCCAGCAGCAAAGATAAGAGGGACAGGGAGAACATTCAGTACTTC
TRBD1	TRBV9	TRBJ1-2	.	CASSAQGQLYGYTF	TGTGCCAGCAGCGCCCAGGGACAGCTTTATGGCTACACCTTC
TRBD1	TRBV19	TRBJ2-3	few	CASSPRDRVTDTQYF	TGTGCCAGTAGTCCCCGGGACAGGGTTACAGATACGCAGTATTTT
.	TRBV14	TRBJ2-7	.	CASRDSQSSYEQYF	TGTGCCAGCCGAGACAGCCAAAGCTCCTACGAGCAGTACTTC
TRBD2	TRBV11-3	TRBJ2-1	.	CASSLRASGYNEQFF	TGTGCCAGCAGCTTACGGGCTAGCGGTTACAATGAGCAGTTCTTC
.	TRBV6-1	TRBJ2-7	once	CASSSRWDSGYEQYF	TGTGCCAGCTCTTCCAGGTGGGATTCAGGCTACGAGCAGTACTTC
TRBD1	TRBV10-2	TRBJ1-5	.	CASSAAGGYQPQHF	TGCGCCAGCTCGGCGGCAGGGGGATATCAGCCCCAGCATTTT
TRBD2	TRBV10-2	TRBJ2-7	.	CASSESLRERGEQYF	TGCGCCAGCAGTGAGTCGCTCCGGGAGCGGGGAGAGCAGTACTTC
TRBD1	TRBV11-2	TRBJ1-1	.	CASSSPRGTGVEAFF	TGTGCCAGCAGCTCGCCCCGTGGGACAGGGGTTGAAGCTTTCTTT
.	TRBV5-6	TRBJ2-7	.	CASSPGGGSYEQYF	TGTGCCAGCAGCCCAGGGGGGGGGTCCTACGAGCAGTACTTC
.	TRBV11-2	TRBJ2-7	.	CASSSKDRPGPSYEQYF	TGTGCCAGCAGCTCAAAAGACAGGCCGGGACCTAGCTACGAGCAGTACTTC
.	TRBV11-3	TRBJ2-1	.	CASSLWGDYNEQFF	TGTGCCAGCAGCTTGTGGGGGGACTACAATGAGCAGTTCTTC
TRBD2	TRBV11-2	TRBJ2-2	once	CASSQDGLAGAGGELFF	TGCGCCAGCAGCCAAGATGGGCTAGCGGGAGCCGGCGGGGAGCTGTTTTTT
.	TRBV2	TRBJ1-3	.	CASSRITGTGNTIYF	TGTGCCAGCAGTAGAATAACCGGGACTGGGAACACCATATATTTT
.	TRBV19	TRBJ2-5	.	CASSIYRGGETQYF	TGTGCCAGTAGTATCTACAGGGGGGGAGAGACCCAGTACTTC
.	TRBV6-6	TRBJ1-2	.	CASSPIPRYNGYTF	TGTGCCAGCAGTCCTATTCCTAGGTATAATGGCTACACCTTC
TRBD1	TRBV12-5	TRBJ1-3	.	CASGLVQGAGDTIYF	TGTGCTAGTGGTTTGGTACAGGGGGCAGGAGACACCATATATTTT
.	TRBV4-1	TRBJ1-2	.	CASSQEQTGRYGYTF	TGCGCCAGCAGCCAAGAACAGACGGGACGCTATGGCTACACCTTC
.	TRBV27	TRBJ2-1	.	CASSTGSAGQFF	TGTGCCAGCAGTACAGGTAGCGCGGGGCAGTTCTTC
.	TRBV19	TRBJ2-5	.	CASSMSQETQYF	TGTGCCAGTAGTATGAGCCAAGAGACCCAGTACTTC
.	TRBV28	TRBJ1-1	.	CASSLRDTGGGGTEAFF	TGTGCCAGCAGTCTCCGGGACACCGGAGGTGGGGGCACTGAAGCTTTCTTT
.	TRBV7-9	TRBJ2-7	.	CASSSGGQITYEQYF	TGTGCCAGCAGCTCCGGCGGTCAGATTACCTACGAGCAGTACTTC
.	TRBV29-1	TRBJ1-1	.	CSVEEGRTRGTEAFF	TGCAGCGTTGAAGAGGGTAGGACGAGGGGCACTGAAGCTTTCTTT
.	TRBV30	TRBJ1-3	.	CASRSGGDSNSGNTIYF	TGTGCATCGAGATCCGGTGGGGACTCCAACTCTGGAAACACCATATATTTT
.	TRBV28	TRBJ1-2	.	CASGPQGPYYGYTF	TGTGCCAGCGGACCCCAGGGTCCCTACTATGGCTACACCTTC
.	TRBV11-2	TRBJ2-7	few	CASSLGRWEQYF	TGTGCCAGCAGCTTAGGGAGATGGGAGCAGTACTTC
.	TRBV7-3	TRBJ1-2	.	CASSLSPGSANYGYTF	TGTGCCAGCAGCTTAAGTCCGGGGTCGGCTAACTATGGCTACACCTTC
.	TRBV7-2	TRBJ2-5	.	CASSRTGRETQYF	TGTGCCAGCAGCCGAACAGGGCGAGAGACCCAGTACTTC
.	TRBV6-5	TRBJ2-5	.	CASSYSGDQGETQYF	TGTGCCAGCAGTTACTCTGGGGACCAAGGGGAGACCCAGTACTTC
.	TRBV2	TRBJ2-1	.	CASSEDRLNRNEQFF	TGTGCCAGCAGTGAAGACCGACTTAATCGAAATGAGCAGTTCTTC
TRBD2	TRBV7-6	TRBJ2-3	.	CASSKTGTRYTDTQYF	TGTGCCAGCAGCAAGACCGGGACTAGGTACACAGATACGCAGTATTTT
.	TRBV7-2	TRBJ2-1	once	CASSVTKSLYNEQFF	TGTGCCAGCAGCGTAACTAAGTCCCTCTACAATGAGCAGTTCTTC
.	TRBV2	TRBJ2-3	.	CASSEAQNRASTDTQYF	TGTGCCAGCAGTGAAGCGCAGAACAGGGCTAGCACAGATACGCAGTATTTT
TRBD2	TRBV15	TRBJ2-7	.	CATSRAGAGRFLFTANSYEQYF	TGTGCCACCAGCAGAGCTGGAGCGGGACGTTTTCTCTTCACAGCAAACTCCTACGAGCAGTACTTC
.	TRBV6-1	TRBJ2-7	.	CASRTWGEQYF	TGTGCCAGCAGGACCTGGGGCGAGCAGTACTTC
TRBD2	TRBV4-3	TRBJ2-7	.	CASSQDGAGTYEQYF	TGCGCCAGCAGCCAAGATGGAGCGGGAACTTACGAGCAGTACTTC
TRBD1	TRBV5-4	TRBJ2-6	once	CASSRGTGASSGANVLTF	TGTGCCAGCAGCCGCGGGACAGGGGCCAGCTCTGGGGCCAACGTCCTGACTTTC
TRBD1	TRBV5-1	TRBJ1-1	.	CASSGQGGDTEAFF	TGCGCCAGCAGCGGACAGGGTGGGGACACTGAAGCTTTCTTT
.	TRBV19	TRBJ2-7	.	CASSSATGAYEQYF	TGTGCCAGTAGTAGCGCGACAGGAGCCTACGAGCAGTACTTC
TRBD1	TRBV7-9	TRBJ2-1	.	CASSLDRGVGDEQFF	TGTGCCAGCAGCTTAGACAGGGGGGTGGGCGATGAGCAGTTCTTC
.	TRBV6-1	TRBJ2-1	.	CASSETPRHEQFF	TGTGCCAGCAGTGAAACCCCGCGCCATGAGCAGTTCTTC
.	TRBV11-3	TRBJ2-7	.	CASSLGTTDPYEQYF	TGTGCCAGCAGCTTAGGGACAACGGATCCATACGAGCAGTACTTC
.	TRBV7-2	TRBJ2-7	.	CASSSYYEQYF	TGTGCCAGCAGCTCGTACTACGAGCAGTACTTC
.	TRBV6-6	TRBJ2-7	.	CASSFPGPIASEQYF	TGTGCCAGCAGTTTCCCGGGACCTATCGCCTCCGAGCAGTACTTC
TRBD1	TRBV6-1	TRBJ1-2	.	CASSGTGLGRGPGGYTF	TGTGCCAGCAGTGGAACCGGGCTCGGCAGGGGGCCTGGGGGCTACACCTTC
.	TRBV5-1	TRBJ1-3	.	CASSLEGDTIYF	TGCGCCAGCAGCTTGGAGGGGGACACCATATATTTT
.	TRBV13	TRBJ2-3	.	CASSLESGGSTDTQYF	TGTGCCAGCAGCTTAGAATCTGGCGGTAGCACAGATACGCAGTATTTT
.	TRBV7-9	TRBJ1-2	.	CASSNPEDSAWSGYTF	TGTGCCAGCAGCAACCCCGAGGACAGCGCTTGGTCGGGCTACACCTTC